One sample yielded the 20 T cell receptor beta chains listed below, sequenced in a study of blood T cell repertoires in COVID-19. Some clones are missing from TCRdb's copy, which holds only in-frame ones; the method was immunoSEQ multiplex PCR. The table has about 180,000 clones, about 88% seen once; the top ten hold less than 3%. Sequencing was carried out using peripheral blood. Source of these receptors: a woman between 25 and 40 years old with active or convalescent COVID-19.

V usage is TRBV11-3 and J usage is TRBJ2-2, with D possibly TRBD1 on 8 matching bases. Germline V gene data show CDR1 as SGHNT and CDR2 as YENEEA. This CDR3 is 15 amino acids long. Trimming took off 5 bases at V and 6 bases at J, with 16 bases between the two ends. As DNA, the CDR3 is TGTGCCAGCAGCAAGACAGGGGCGGGGGCCGGGGAGCTGTTTTTT. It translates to CASSKTGAGAGELFF.

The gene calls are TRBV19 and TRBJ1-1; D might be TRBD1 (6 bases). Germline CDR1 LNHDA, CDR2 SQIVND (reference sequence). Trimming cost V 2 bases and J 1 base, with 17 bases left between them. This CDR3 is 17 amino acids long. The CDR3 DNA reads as TGTGCCAGTAGTATATCGGGCAGGGGAAAGACGAACACTGAAGCTTTCTTT. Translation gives CASSISGRGKTNTEAFF.

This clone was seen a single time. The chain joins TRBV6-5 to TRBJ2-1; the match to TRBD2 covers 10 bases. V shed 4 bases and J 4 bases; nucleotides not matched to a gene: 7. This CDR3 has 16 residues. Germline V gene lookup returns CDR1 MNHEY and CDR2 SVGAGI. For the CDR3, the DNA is TGTGCCAGCAGTTCCGGGTCACTAGCGGGATACAATGAGCAGTTCTTC. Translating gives CASSSGSLAGYNEQFF.

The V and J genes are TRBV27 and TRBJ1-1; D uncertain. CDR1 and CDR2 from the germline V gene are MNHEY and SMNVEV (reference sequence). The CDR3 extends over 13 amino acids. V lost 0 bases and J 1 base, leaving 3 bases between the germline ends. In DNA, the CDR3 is TGTGCCAGCAGTTTATCGGCGAACACTGAAGCTTTCTTT. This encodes CASSLSANTEAFF.

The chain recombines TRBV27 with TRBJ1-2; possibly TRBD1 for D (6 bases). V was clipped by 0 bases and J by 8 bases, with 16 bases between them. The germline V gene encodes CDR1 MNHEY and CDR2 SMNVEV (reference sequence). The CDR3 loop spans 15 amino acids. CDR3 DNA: TGTGCCAGCAGTTTATCAATTCAGGGGACAAGAGGCTACACCTTC. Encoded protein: CASSLSIQGTRGYTF.

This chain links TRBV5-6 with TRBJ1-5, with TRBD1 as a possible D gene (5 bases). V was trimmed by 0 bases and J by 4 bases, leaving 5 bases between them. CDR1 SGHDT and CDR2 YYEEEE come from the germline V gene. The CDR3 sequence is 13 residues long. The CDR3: CASSLAGNQPQHF. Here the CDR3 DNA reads TGTGCCAGCAGCTTGGCAGGGAATCAGCCCCAGCATTTT.

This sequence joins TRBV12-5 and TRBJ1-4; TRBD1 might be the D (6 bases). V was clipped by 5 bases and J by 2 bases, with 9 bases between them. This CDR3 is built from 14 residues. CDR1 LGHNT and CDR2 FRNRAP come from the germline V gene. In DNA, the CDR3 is TGTGCTAGTGGTCGCGGACAGACTAATGAAAAACTGTTTTTT. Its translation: CASGRGQTNEKLFF.

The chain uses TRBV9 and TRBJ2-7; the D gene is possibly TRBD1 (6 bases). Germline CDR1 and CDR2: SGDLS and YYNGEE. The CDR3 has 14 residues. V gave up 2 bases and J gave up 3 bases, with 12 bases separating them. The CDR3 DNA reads TGTGCCAGCAGCGTGGGGGCCCACAACTACGAGCAGTACTTC. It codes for CASSVGAHNYEQYF.

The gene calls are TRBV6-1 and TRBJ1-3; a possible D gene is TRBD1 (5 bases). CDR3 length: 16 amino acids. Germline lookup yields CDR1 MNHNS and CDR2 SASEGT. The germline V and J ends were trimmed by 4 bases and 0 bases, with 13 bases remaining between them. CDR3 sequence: CASSGPGLSSGNTIYF. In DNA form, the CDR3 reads TGTGCCAGCAGTGGTCCGGGACTCAGCTCTGGAAACACCATATATTTT.

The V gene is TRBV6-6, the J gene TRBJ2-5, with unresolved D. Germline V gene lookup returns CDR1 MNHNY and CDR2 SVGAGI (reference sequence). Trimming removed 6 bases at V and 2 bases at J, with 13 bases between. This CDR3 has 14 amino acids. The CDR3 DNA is TGTGCCAGCAGCCCCCGGCGGCAGCAAGAGACCCAGTACTTC. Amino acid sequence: CASSPRRQQETQYF.

CDR3 region: CASSFQGIASYEQYF. The DNA of the CDR3 is TGCGCCAGCAGCTTTCAGGGGATTGCATCTTACGAGCAGTACTTC. This rearrangement joins TRBV5-1 to TRBJ2-7, with D possibly matching TRBD1 (6 bases). CDR3 length: 15 residues. Trimming removed 2 bases from V and 4 bases from J, with 16 bases in between. Germline CDR1 SGHRS, CDR2 YFSETQ. The full variable domain, in which reference TRBV5-1 and TRBJ2-7 provide the parts outside the CDR3, is KAGVTQTPRYLIKTRGQQVTLSCSPISGHRSVSWYQQTPGQGLQFLFEYFSETQRNKGNFPGRFSGRQFSNSRSEMNVSTLELGDSALYLCASSFQGIASYEQYFGPGTRLTVT.

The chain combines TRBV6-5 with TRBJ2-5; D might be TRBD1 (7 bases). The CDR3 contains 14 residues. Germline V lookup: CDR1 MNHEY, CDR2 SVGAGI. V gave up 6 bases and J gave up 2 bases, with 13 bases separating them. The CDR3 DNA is TGTGCCAGCAGGGAGGGACAGCAGCAAGAGACCCAGTACTTC. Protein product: CASREGQQQETQYF.

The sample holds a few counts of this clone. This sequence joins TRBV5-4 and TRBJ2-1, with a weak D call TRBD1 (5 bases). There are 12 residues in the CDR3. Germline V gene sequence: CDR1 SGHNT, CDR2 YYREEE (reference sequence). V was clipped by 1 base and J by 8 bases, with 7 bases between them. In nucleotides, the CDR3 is TGTGCCAGCAGCTTGCAGGGTTATGAGCAGTTCTTC. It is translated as CASSLQGYEQFF.

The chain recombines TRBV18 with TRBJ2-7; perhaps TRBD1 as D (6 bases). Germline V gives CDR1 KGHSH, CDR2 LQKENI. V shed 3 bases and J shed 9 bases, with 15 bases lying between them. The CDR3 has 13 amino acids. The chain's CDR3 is CASSPSQGWGQYF. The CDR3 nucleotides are TGTGCCAGCTCACCGTCACAGGGTTGGGGGCAGTACTTC.

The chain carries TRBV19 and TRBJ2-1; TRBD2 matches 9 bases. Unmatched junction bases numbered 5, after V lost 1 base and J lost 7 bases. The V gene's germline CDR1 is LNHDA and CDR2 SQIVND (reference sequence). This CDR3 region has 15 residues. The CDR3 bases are TGTGCCAGTAGTATAGGCGGGAGGGCAGTTAATGAGCAGTTCTTC. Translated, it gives CASSIGGRAVNEQFF.

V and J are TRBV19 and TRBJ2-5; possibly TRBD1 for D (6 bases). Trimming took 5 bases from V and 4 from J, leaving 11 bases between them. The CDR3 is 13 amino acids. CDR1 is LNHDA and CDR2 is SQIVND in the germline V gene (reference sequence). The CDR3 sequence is CASSQQGRETQYF. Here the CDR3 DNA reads TGTGCCAGTAGTCAACAGGGTAGAGAGACCCAGTACTTC.

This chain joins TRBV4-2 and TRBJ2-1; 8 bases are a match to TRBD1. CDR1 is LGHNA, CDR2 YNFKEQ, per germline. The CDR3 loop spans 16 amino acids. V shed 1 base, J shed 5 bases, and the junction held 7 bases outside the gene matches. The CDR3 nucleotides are TGTGCCAGCAGCCAAGCCTATAACAGGGGGGACAATGAGCAGTTCTTC. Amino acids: CASSQAYNRGDNEQFF.

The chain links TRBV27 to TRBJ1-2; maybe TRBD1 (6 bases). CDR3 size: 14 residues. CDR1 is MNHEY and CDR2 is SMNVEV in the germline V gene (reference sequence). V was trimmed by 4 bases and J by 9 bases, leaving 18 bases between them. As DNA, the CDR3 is TGTGCCAGCAGTTCCGCAGGGGTCCCCCTCCGCTACACCTTC. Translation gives CASSSAGVPLRYTF.

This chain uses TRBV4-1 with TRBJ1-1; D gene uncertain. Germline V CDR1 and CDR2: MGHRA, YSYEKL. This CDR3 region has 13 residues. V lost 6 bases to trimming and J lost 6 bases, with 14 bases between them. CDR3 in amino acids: CASRYNSGAEAFF. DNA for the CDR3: TGCGCCAGCAGGTACAATTCAGGCGCTGAAGCTTTCTTT.

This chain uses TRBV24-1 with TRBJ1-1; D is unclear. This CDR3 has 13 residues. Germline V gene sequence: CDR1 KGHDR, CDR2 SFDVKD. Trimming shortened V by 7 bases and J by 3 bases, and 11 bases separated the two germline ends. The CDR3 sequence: CATRGSPHTEAFF. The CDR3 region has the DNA TGTGCCACCAGGGGCAGTCCGCACACTGAAGCTTTCTTT.